These 13 T cell receptor beta chains came from one sample sequenced in a study of cytomegalovirus exposure and HLA in healthy donors. 60 Vbeta and 13 Jbeta primers were used in PCR. Some clones are missing from TCRdb's copy, which holds only in-frame ones; the method was immunoSEQ multiplex PCR. The sample contains 140,000 or so clones, around 73% of which appear only once. The sequenced sample consisted of PBMCs. The origin of the receptors is a female donor in good health and CMV-seronegative.

This chain connects TRBV6-5 to TRBJ1-2; weak D call: TRBD1 (5 bases). V shed 2 bases and J shed 2 bases, with 12 bases lying between them. Germline V gene lookup returns CDR1 MNHEY and CDR2 SVGAGI. CDR3 length: 15 amino acids. In DNA form, the CDR3 reads TGTGCCAGCAGTTACAGCAGGGAAACAAACTATGGCTACACCTTC. It codes for CASSYSRETNYGYTF.

The rearrangement joins TRBV19 to TRBJ1-5, with D unclear. The germline V gene encodes CDR1 LNHDA and CDR2 SQIVND (reference sequence). This CDR3 comprises 13 residues. Trimming took off 7 bases at V and 7 bases at J, with 14 bases between the two ends. The DNA for the CDR3 is TGTGCCAGTATTAGGAGCCTCGGGCAGCCCCAGCATTTT. It is translated as CASIRSLGQPQHF.

This clone has just one count. This rearrangement joins TRBV9 to TRBJ1-1; possible D gene TRBD1, 6 bases. CDR1 and CDR2 (germline): SGDLS, YYNGEE. The CDR3 loop spans 16 amino acids. V was cut by 4 bases and J by 8 bases, with 24 bases left in between. This CDR3 is CASSTSPTGPHSEAFF. In DNA, the CDR3 is TGTGCCAGCAGCACCTCTCCGACAGGACCTCATTCCGAAGCTTTCTTT.

The chain has TRBV30 and TRBJ2-5; D is perhaps TRBD2 (6 bases). The CDR3 is made up of 14 amino acids. V was trimmed by 4 bases and J by 2 bases, leaving 14 bases between them. Germline lookup yields CDR1 GTSNPN and CDR2 SVGIG (reference sequence). The DNA for the CDR3 is TGTGCCTGGACTCCAGGGAGGAGACAAGAGACCCAGTACTTC. Its protein product is CAWTPGRRQETQYF.

V gene TRBV11-3 combines with J gene TRBJ2-2, with a weak D call TRBD2 (5 bases). Germline V CDR1 and CDR2: SGHNT, YENEEA. The length of the CDR3 is 14 residues. Trimming shortened V by 2 bases and J by 5 bases, and 9 bases separated the two germline ends. This chain's CDR3 is CASSLRSGTGELFF. CDR3 coding DNA: TGTGCCAGCAGCTTAAGGTCGGGGACCGGGGAGCTGTTTTTT. The full variable domain, completed using reference TRBV11-3 and TRBJ2-2, is EAGVVQSPRYKIIEKKQPVAFWCNPISGHNTLYWYLQNLGQGPELLIRYENEEAVDDSQLPKDRFSAERLKGVDSTLKIQPAELGDSAVYLCASSLRSGTGELFFGEGSRLTVL.

The chain recombines TRBV12-5 with TRBJ1-1; 10 nucleotides agree with TRBD1. Germline V lookup: CDR1 LGHNT, CDR2 FRNRAP. The J segment lost 6 bases and the V segment lost 4 bases, leaving 5 bases of the junction unmatched. The CDR3 length is 14 residues. The CDR3 is CASGSGQGTPEAFF. The CDR3 DNA follows: TGTGCTAGTGGTTCGGGACAGGGGACCCCTGAAGCTTTCTTT.

The V call is TRBV28, the J call TRBJ2-1; D is possibly TRBD2 (6 bases). Germline CDR1 and CDR2: MDHEN and SYDVKM. This CDR3 spans 13 amino acids. With 4 bases removed from V and 8 bases from J, the gap between germline ends came to 12 bases. The CDR3 here is CASSSAGRDEQFF. CDR3 nucleotides: TGTGCCAGCAGTTCGGCGGGGCGGGATGAGCAGTTCTTC.

This clone has just one count. The junction departs from the called germline gene at one end, perhaps through a read error. The chain is built from TRBV7-9 and TRBJ2-7, with D possibly matching TRBD2 (6 bases). The V gene's germline CDR1 is SEHNR and CDR2 FQNEAQ (reference sequence). The CDR3 contains 14 residues. CDR3 residues: CSSSYGFTGSEQYF. CDR3 coding DNA: TGTTCCAGCAGCTACGGGTTTACCGGGAGCGAGCAGTACTTC.

The V call is TRBV30, the J call TRBJ1-6, with D maybe TRBD1 (6 bases). The CDR3 runs 12 residues. With 6 bases removed from V and 7 bases from J, the gap between germline ends came to 10 bases. CDR1 GTSNPN and CDR2 SVGIG come from the germline V gene (reference sequence). CDR3 nucleotides: TGTGCCTGCAACAGGGCGAATTCACCCCTCCACTTT. Translation gives CACNRANSPLHF.

The V call is TRBV27, the J call TRBJ2-2, with D uncertain. The CDR3 is 11 amino acids. From germline, CDR1 is MNHEY and CDR2 SMNVEV (reference sequence). Trimming removed 4 bases from V and 7 bases from J, with 4 bases in between. The CDR3 nucleotides read TGTGCCAGCAGTTATAGCGGGGAGCTGTTTTTT. It specifies CASSYSGELFF.

This chain connects TRBV6-6 to TRBJ2-3, with 7 nucleotides matching TRBD1. Losses at the gene ends were 2 bases for V and 2 bases for J; bases not matched to a gene: 7. Germline CDR1 MNHNY, CDR2 SVGAGI (reference sequence). The CDR3 is 16 amino acids. The CDR3 bases are TGTGCCAGCAGTTACGGCAGGGGGTTAATCACAGATACGCAGTATTTT. This sequence encodes CASSYGRGLITDTQYF.

V is TRBV11-2 and J is TRBJ2-7, with 8 bases lining up with TRBD1. The V and J ends lost 3 bases and 3 bases, in that order; junction bases with no gene match: 4. The CDR3 covers 14 residues. Germline lookup yields CDR1 SGHAT and CDR2 FQNNGV. CDR3: CASSLTTGGYEQYF. The DNA of the CDR3 is TGTGCCAGCAGCTTGACCACAGGGGGCTACGAGCAGTACTTC.

This clone was seen just once. The J gene is TRBJ1-3, the V gene TRBV5-1; tentatively, D is TRBD1 (6 bases). Germline lookup yields CDR1 SGHRS and CDR2 YFSETQ. This CDR3 spans 17 amino acids. Trimming took 0 bases from V and 0 from J, leaving 13 bases between them. This chain's CDR3 is CASSLEGTPLSGNTIYF. CDR3 in DNA: TGCGCCAGCAGCTTGGAAGGGACACCCCTCTCTGGAAACACCATATATTTT.